This TCR beta chain was captured in a study of blood T cells in healthy people across ages. Study-wide points: Estimated diversity, derived from one million T cells, was regarded as an underestimate. Long-lived and aged donors differed, with more naive CD4+ cells and higher diversity in the long-lived.

In this sample, this clonotype turned up once. Its cognate antigen is unknown. CDR3 size: 17 residues. The V gene lost 7 bases and the J gene lost 2 bases, with 22 bases spanning the gap. Germline-derived CDR1 and CDR2 are SNHLY and FYNNEI. Donor samples were obtained from healthy Caucasian individuals from Russia, aged about 6 to 95. At least 6 million PBMCs were isolated per sample. The use of a sample-barcoded 5' primer and a J-beta primer mix characterized a second PCR of about 7 to 12 cycles. MiXCR, applied by TCRdb to the 5' RACE reads, yields one record per CDR3 protein. The sample includes roughly 2 million distinct CDR3 sequences, about 50% of them seen just once.

The sequence derives from a woman aged 40 to 50 in good health. Input material: blood. The chain uses TRBV2 and TRBJ2-3; D may be TRBD2 (5 bases). Here the CDR3 reads CASKVLSYGEYTDTQYF. Written as DNA, the CDR3 is TGTGCCAGCAAGGTCCTTAGTTACGGGGAATACACAGATACGCAGTATTTT. Full variable domain (outside the CDR3, taken from reference TRBV2 and TRBJ2-3): EPEVTQTPSHQVTQMGQEVILRCVPISNHLYFYWYRQILGQKVEFLVSFYNNEISEKSEIFDDQFSVERPDGSNFTLKIRSTKLEDSAMYFCASKVLSYGEYTDTQYFGPGTRLTVL.